This entry lists 10 T cell receptor beta chains sequenced from one sample in a study of shared clonotypes between healthy human individuals. Data came from immunoSEQ multiplex PCR; TCRdb stores just in-frame clones and leaves some out. Here the sample spans about 590,000 clones, 95% to 96% being singletons. The naive CD8 subset, CD45RO-negative cells positively selected for CCR7, excluded terminally differentiated effector memory CD45RA+ cells. The sample consisted of naive CD8+ T cells sorted from blood. These receptors were taken from a woman aged 25 to 39 in good health.

J is TRBJ2-7 and V is TRBV18; 7 bases are shared with TRBD1. The V gene end was trimmed by 4 bases and the J gene end by 2 bases; junction bases not matched to a gene: 5. The CDR3 spans 14 residues. CDR1 is KGHSH, CDR2 LQKENI, per germline. The CDR3 loop reads CASSLRDSAYEQYF. As DNA, the CDR3 is TGTGCCAGCTCACTTCGGGACAGCGCCTACGAGCAGTACTTC.

The chain combines TRBV27 with TRBJ2-7; D is undetermined. This CDR3 comprises 13 residues. The V gene's germline CDR1 is MNHEY and CDR2 SMNVEV (reference sequence). Deletions cut 5 bases from V and 7 bases from J, with 15 bases between. CDR3 nucleotide sequence: TGTGCCAGCAGTCAGGACGGCATGGGGGAGCAGTACTTC. This codes for CASSQDGMGEQYF.

In its sample, this clone was seen a few times. The rearrangement links TRBV19 to TRBJ1-1; no clear D gene. V lost 5 bases, J lost 0 bases, and 7 bases lay in between. The germline V gene has CDR1 LNHDA and CDR2 SQIVND (reference sequence). This CDR3 comprises 13 residues. CDR3 DNA: TGTGCCAGTAGTGTATCCATGAACACTGAAGCTTTCTTT. Amino acids: CASSVSMNTEAFF.

V is TRBV19 and J is TRBJ1-2; TRBD1 agrees at 9 bases. The germline gives CDR1 LNHDA, CDR2 SQIVND (reference sequence). The CDR3 runs to 15 residues. V shed 6 bases, J shed 8 bases, and the junction held 13 bases outside the gene matches. This chain's CDR3 is CASSRRDREIGGYTF. CDR3 nucleotides: TGTGCCAGTAGCCGCCGGGACAGGGAAATTGGCGGCTACACCTTC.

The chain joins TRBV5-4 to TRBJ2-3, with TRBD2 matching 12 bases. The V gene's germline CDR1 is SGHNT and CDR2 YYREEE (reference sequence). The CDR3 is 19 residues long. V was clipped by 4 bases and J by 6 bases; unmatched bases: 18. The chain's CDR3 is CASSQVLAGGEFHLDTQYF. CDR3 in DNA: TGTGCCAGCAGCCAAGTACTAGCGGGAGGAGAATTCCATTTGGATACGCAGTATTTT. The full variable domain, rest sourced from reference TRBV5-4 and TRBJ2-3, is ETGVTQSPTHLIKTRGQQVTLRCSSQSGHNTVSWYQQALGQGPQFIFQYYREEENGRGNFPPRFSGLQFPNYSSELNVNALELDDSALYLCASSQVLAGGEFHLDTQYFGPGTRLTVL.

The V and J genes are TRBV27 and TRBJ2-7; 11 positions agree with TRBD1. The V and J ends lost 10 bases and 6 bases, in that order; junction bases with no gene match: 8. Germline CDR1 MNHEY, CDR2 SMNVEV (reference sequence). The CDR3 spans 13 residues. Here the CDR3 DNA reads TGTGCCATCCGACCGGGACAGGGGGGCGAGCAGTACTTC. It is translated as CAIRPGQGGEQYF.

For the CDR3, the DNA is TGTGCCAGCAGCGGTCCAACGAACACTGAAGCTTTCTTT. As protein: CASSGPTNTEAFF. The chain has TRBV5-4 and TRBJ1-1; no reliable D call. In germline, CDR1 is SGHNT, CDR2 YYREEE (reference sequence). With 4 bases removed from V and 1 base from J, the gap between germline ends came to 8 bases. CDR3 size: 13 residues.

The gene calls are TRBV28 and TRBJ2-7; D gene uncertain. Germline loops: CDR1 MDHEN, CDR2 SYDVKM. V was cut by 7 bases and J by 7 bases, with 26 bases left in between. This CDR3 contains 16 residues. The CDR3 protein is CASTSSAERNMGEQYF. The DNA for the CDR3 is TGTGCCAGCACTTCCAGCGCCGAGAGGAATATGGGAGAGCAGTACTTC. Based on the CDR3 plus reference TRBV28 and TRBJ2-7, the full variable domain is DVKVTQSSRYLVKRTGEKVFLECVQDMDHENMFWYRQDPGLGLRLIYFSYDVKMKEKGDIPEGYSVSREKKERFSLILESASTNQTSMYLCASTSSAERNMGEQYFGPGTRLTVT.

This chain links TRBV5-6 with TRBJ1-2; D possibly corresponds to TRBD1 (6 bases). V lost 4 bases and J lost 5, with 15 bases in between. Germline assignment: CDR1 SGHDT and CDR2 YYEEEE. The CDR3 is 14 amino acids. CDR3 protein: CASSTDGTSYGYTF. The CDR3 DNA is TGTGCCAGCAGCACCGACGGGACAAGTTATGGCTACACCTTC.

Worth noting for this clone: The same CDR3 is also encoded by other DNA sequences in this sample. The chain links TRBV27 to TRBJ2-7, with 7 positions matching TRBD1. J gave up 2 bases and V 3 bases, and 4 bases lay outside the gene matches. This CDR3 has 14 amino acids. Germline V CDR1 and CDR2: MNHEY, SMNVEV (reference sequence). CDR3 nucleotides: TGTGCCAGCAGTTTTGGGACAGCCGCCTACGAGCAGTACTTC. This translates into CASSFGTAAYEQYF.